The clone carrying this T cell receptor (beta chain) was observed a handful of times. Its antigen is unknown. These data originate in a study of response to subunit inactivated influenza vaccine. Points from the study as a whole: Authors suggested each seasonal flu vaccination may recruit only limited numbers of new T cells.

TCRdb reprocessed the RT-PCR reads via MiXCR and lists one record per CDR3 protein. This table holds about 480,000 distinct CDR3 sequences, around 9.9% found once. CDR1 and CDR2 (germline): DFQATT, SNEGSKA (reference sequence). V was pared by 4 bases and J by 5 bases, with 20 bases between. The CDR3 sequence is 15 residues long. This TCR came from a man between 45 and 60 years old who received an inactivated influenza vaccine. The sample in question was PBMCs from blood, obtained roughly 47 days after vaccination. The chain is built from TRBV20-1 and TRBJ2-5; possibly TRBD2 for D (6 bases). This chain's CDR3 is CSATRAGPLRETQYF. Written as DNA, the CDR3 is TGCAGTGCTACTCGGGCGGGGCCCCTCAGGGAGACCCAGTACTTC.